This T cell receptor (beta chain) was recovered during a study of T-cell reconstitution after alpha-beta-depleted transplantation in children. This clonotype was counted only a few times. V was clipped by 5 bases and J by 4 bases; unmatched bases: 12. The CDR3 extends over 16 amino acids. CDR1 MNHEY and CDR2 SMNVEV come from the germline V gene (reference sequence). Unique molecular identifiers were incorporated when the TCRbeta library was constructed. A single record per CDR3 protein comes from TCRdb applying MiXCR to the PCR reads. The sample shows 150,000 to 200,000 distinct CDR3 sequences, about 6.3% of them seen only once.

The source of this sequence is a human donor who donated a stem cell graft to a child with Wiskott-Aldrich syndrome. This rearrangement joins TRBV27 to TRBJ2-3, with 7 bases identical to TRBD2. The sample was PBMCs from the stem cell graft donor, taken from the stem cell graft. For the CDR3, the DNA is TGTGCCAGCAGTCTGTTCTCCGCGGGAGACTCAGATACGCAGTATTTT. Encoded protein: CASSLFSAGDSDTQYF.